This T cell receptor (beta chain) was identified during a study of shared clonotypes between healthy human individuals. In the study overall: Three CD4 naive, three CD4 memory, two CD8 naive and one CD8 memory plate were used per donor.

Splitting of each subset's genomic DNA was done evenly across several immunoSEQ plates. Under the authors' procedure: Junction-only immunoSEQ sequences carried no quality scores, so filtering differed. Sequencing was performed with immunoSEQ multiplex PCR; in TCRdb, only in-frame clones are kept and a portion is missing. The V and J calls and clone size were taken over from that table, and D and trimming were inferred from the DNA. The table records about 1.1 million clones, about 80% of them present only once. Study conclusions and caveats: Non-shared clonotypes had lower generation probabilities than those shared by all four donors.

A note on this clone: As yet, its antigen is unknown.

This CDR3 is 14 amino acids long. Trimming shortened V by 7 bases and J by 8 bases, and 21 bases separated the two germline ends. The germline gives CDR1 MDHEN, CDR2 SYDVKM. The source of this sequence is a man aged 18 to 30 in good health. Some clones in this sample may be carry-over from other donors' samples. The chain has TRBV28 and TRBJ2-7; TRBD2 is a possible D gene (6 bases). The sequenced material came from memory CD4+ T cells from PBMCs. Indicated subset: CD45RA-negative fraction. The CDR3 protein is CASTDPGREIKQYF. CDR3 DNA: TGTGCCAGCACCGACCCCGGGAGAGAGATCAAGCAGTACTTC.